This T cell receptor (beta chain) was documented in a study of cytomegalovirus exposure and HLA in healthy donors. Germline V gene data show CDR1 as LNHDA and CDR2 as SQIVND (reference sequence). This CDR3 contains 15 residues. V shed 10 bases, J shed 3 bases, and the junction held 8 bases outside the gene matches. Use of 60 Vbeta and 13 Jbeta primers characterized the PCR. Using immunoSEQ multiplex PCR, the repertoire was profiled, and TCRdb retains in-frame clones only, with some absent. The data hold 200,000 to 250,000 clones, with roughly 80% observed a single time. Findings and limits, study-wide: In a later analysis, DRB1 alleles had the most associated TCRs; HLA-C alleles the fewest. Cytomegalovirus status was reportedly diagnosed by the classifier with high sensitivity and specificity. The likely explanation for a cluster of highly shared sequence variants was sequencing artifact. Later analysis associated a missense DCLRE1C variant with TCR beta V- and J-gene trimming.

As regards this clone: The antigen is unknown.

The sequence derives from a woman aged 40 to 50 in good health and CMV-seropositive. This rearrangement joins TRBV19 to TRBJ2-5; TRBD2 agrees at 13 bases. Sequences were obtained from PBMCs. CDR3 nucleotides: TGTGCCACGGGACTAGCGGGATCCTATGAAGAGACCCAGTACTTC. Protein: CATGLAGSYEETQYF. Looking up the rest from reference TRBV19 and TRBJ2-5 gives the full variable domain: DGGITQSPKYLFRKEGQNVTLSCEQNLNHDAMYWYRQDPGQGLRLIYYSQIVNDFQKGDIAEGYSVSREKKESFPLTVTSAQKNPTAFYLCATGLAGSYEETQYFGPGTRLLVL.